This T cell receptor beta chain was identified during a study of blood T cell repertoires in COVID-19. The overall study: T cells, B-cell-depleted T cells, or PBMCs supplied cDNA or gDNA.

The CDR3 length is 16 residues. Germline CDR1 is LNHDA and CDR2 is SQIVND (reference sequence). V dropped 5 bases and J dropped 0 bases, with 13 bases sitting between them. Authors' methods: Scientists estimated how many nucleated cells there were by amplifying reference gene primers. The protocol was immunoSEQ multiplex PCR, while the TCRdb copy is restricted to in-frame clones and leaves out a portion. Clone size and the V and J calls come from that table; the DNA yielded D and trimming. Of under 500,000 clones listed, around 89% were seen once; the top ten hold 0.95% to 1.2%. In assigning cohorts, the study relied on participant-reported clinical history. Recovery among Cohort 3 donors was established by two negative PCRs, clearance, or symptom resolution.

Sequenced: PBMCs or T cells enriched from blood (not recorded which). This clonotype was obtained from a man younger than 45 who had recovered from COVID-19. This chain links TRBV19 with TRBJ2-2, with a tentative D call TRBD1 (5 bases). CDR3 loop: CASSGWGRPNTGELFF. Written as DNA, the CDR3 is TGTGCCAGTAGTGGCTGGGGCAGGCCGAACACCGGGGAGCTGTTTTTT.